Listed below are T cell receptor beta chains from one sample, sequenced in a study of cytomegalovirus exposure and HLA in healthy donors. The repertoire was sequenced with immunoSEQ multiplex PCR; TCRdb's copy has only in-frame clones and lacks some. The table lists 150,000 to 200,000 clones, approximately 79% of them singletons. Material for sequencing was PBMCs. Receptor source: a woman aged 25-40 years in good health and CMV-seropositive. Each CDR3 is given with its conserved first and last residue. A D gene is named only where the DNA matches it firmly. Clone size is not always given. Where it is, it says once, few, many or a class for expanded clones.

V: TRBV4-3
J: TRBJ2-7
D: TRBD2
size: -
CDR3: CASSHQTSGGAYEQYF
DNA: TGCGCCAGCAGCCACCAAACTAGCGGGGGGGCGTACGAGCAGTACTTC

V: TRBV4-3
J: TRBJ1-1
D: -
size: -
CDR3: CASSQDRGTEAFF
DNA: TGCGCCAGCAGCCAAGACAGGGGCACTGAAGCTTTCTTT

V: TRBV5-4
J: TRBJ2-1
D: TRBD2
size: -
CDR3: CASSWGTSVYNEQFF
DNA: TGTGCCAGCAGCTGGGGGACTAGCGTCTACAATGAGCAGTTCTTC

V: TRBV5-5
J: TRBJ1-4
D: -
size: -
CDR3: CASSPLGRGQNEKLFF
DNA: TGTGCCAGCAGCCCCCTGGGCAGGGGCCAGAATGAAAAACTGTTTTTT

V: TRBV28
J: TRBJ1-2
D: TRBD1
size: -
CDR3: CASSGDRAGYTF
DNA: TGTGCCAGCAGTGGAGACAGGGCTGGCTACACCTTC

V: TRBV7-9
J: TRBJ1-5
D: -
size: few
CDR3: CASSLSGASQPQHF
DNA: TGTGCCAGCAGCTTATCAGGGGCCAGCCAGCCCCAGCATTTT

V: TRBV5-8
J: TRBJ2-7
D: TRBD2
size: -
CDR3: CASSRPWAGGSYEQYF
DNA: TGTGCCAGCAGCCGCCCTTGGGCGGGGGGCTCCTACGAGCAGTACTTC

V: TRBV5-4
J: TRBJ2-2
D: TRBD2
size: once
CDR3: CASSLALGLAGSGELFF
DNA: TGTGCCAGCAGCTTGGCTCTGGGACTAGCGGGATCCGGGGAGCTGTTTTTT

V: TRBV20-1
J: TRBJ1-2
D: -
size: -
CDR3: CSDTLDYGYTF
DNA: TGCAGTGACACCCTTGACTATGGCTACACCTTC

V: TRBV7-8
J: TRBJ2-1
D: TRBD2
size: -
CDR3: CASSLRVTSGRWVDNEQFF
DNA: TGTGCCAGCAGCTTAAGGGTGACTAGCGGGAGATGGGTTGACAATGAGCAGTTCTTC

V: TRBV4-3
J: TRBJ1-1
D: -
size: -
CDR3: CASSQDGAGDTEAFF
DNA: TGCGCCAGCAGCCAAGATGGGGCAGGGGACACTGAAGCTTTCTTT

V: TRBV5-6
J: TRBJ1-1
D: TRBD1
size: -
CDR3: CASSRDRVNTEAFF
DNA: TGTGCCAGCAGCCGGGACAGGGTGAACACTGAAGCTTTCTTT

V: TRBV7-6
J: TRBJ1-6
D: -
size: -
CDR3: CASSLAGGRHNSPLHF
DNA: TGTGCCAGCAGCTTAGCCGGGGGACGGCATAATTCACCCCTCCACTTT

V: TRBV4-2
J: TRBJ2-2
D: TRBD2
size: once
CDR3: CASSQDQTSGTGELFF
DNA: TGTGCCAGCAGCCAAGATCAGACTAGCGGCACCGGGGAGCTGTTTTTT

V: TRBV5-1
J: TRBJ1-2
D: TRBD1
size: -
CDR3: CASSLATGTVYGYTF
DNA: TGCGCCAGCAGCTTGGCCACCGGGACAGTCTATGGCTACACCTTC

V: TRBV29-1
J: TRBJ1-6
D: -
size: -
CDR3: CSVGDSNSPLHF
DNA: TGCAGCGTTGGCGACAGCAATTCACCCCTCCACTTT

V: TRBV6-4
J: TRBJ1-5
D: TRBD1
size: -
CDR3: CASRRDRVFRQPQHF
DNA: TGTGCCAGCAGAAGGGACAGGGTGTTTCGTCAGCCCCAGCATTTT

V: TRBV20-1
J: TRBJ2-7
D: -
size: -
CDR3: CSARGYEQYF
DNA: TGCAGTGCCCGGGGCTACGAGCAGTACTTC

V: TRBV7-2
J: TRBJ2-7
D: -
size: -
CDR3: CASSLERGSYEQYF
DNA: TGTGCCAGCAGCTTAGAGCGTGGATCCTACGAGCAGTACTTC

V: TRBV7-2
J: TRBJ1-5
D: TRBD1
size: -
CDR3: CASSPDRGGGPQHF
DNA: TGTGCCAGCAGCCCCGACAGGGGAGGGGGGCCCCAGCATTTT

V: TRBV7-7
J: TRBJ2-1
D: TRBD1
size: -
CDR3: CASSLSDPRTGTGIHNEQFF
DNA: TGTGCCAGCAGCTTATCAGACCCAAGAACCGGGACAGGGATCCACAATGAGCAGTTCTTC

V: TRBV9
J: TRBJ2-7
D: -
size: -
CDR3: CASSPSGGLSDKAYEQYF
DNA: TGTGCCAGCAGCCCCAGTGGTGGGCTATCGGACAAGGCCTACGAGCAGTACTTC

V: TRBV4-1
J: TRBJ2-1
D: -
size: -
CDR3: CASSQPRRGSSYNEQFF
DNA: TGCGCCAGCAGCCAACCCCGTCGGGGTTCTTCCTACAATGAGCAGTTCTTC

V: TRBV18
J: TRBJ2-3
D: -
size: -
CDR3: CASSPNRAQYF
DNA: TGTGCCAGCTCACCCAACCGGGCGCAGTATTTT

V: TRBV2
J: TRBJ1-5
D: -
size: -
CDR3: CASSLTGYGNQPQHF
DNA: TGTGCCAGCAGTTTGACAGGATATGGCAATCAGCCCCAGCATTTT

V: TRBV5-5
J: TRBJ2-6
D: -
size: -
CDR3: CASRFSVSGANVLTF
DNA: TGTGCCAGCAGGTTCTCGGTGTCTGGGGCCAACGTCCTGACTTTC

V: TRBV9
J: TRBJ2-7
D: TRBD2
size: -
CDR3: CASSVDGSGRREQYF
DNA: TGTGCCAGCAGCGTAGACGGTAGCGGGAGGCGCGAGCAGTACTTC

V: TRBV29-1
J: TRBJ2-1
D: TRBD2
size: -
CDR3: CSVRGGSEAYNEQFF
DNA: TGCAGCGTTCGCGGGGGTTCAGAGGCCTACAATGAGCAGTTCTTC

V: TRBV6-6
J: TRBJ2-7
D: -
size: -
CDR3: CASSPKSIEQYF
DNA: TGTGCCAGCAGTCCCAAAAGCATAGAGCAGTACTTC

V: TRBV7-2
J: TRBJ1-1
D: -
size: -
CDR3: CASSLDGTVEAFF
DNA: TGTGCCAGCAGCTTAGATGGGACTGTTGAAGCTTTCTTT

V: TRBV2
J: TRBJ2-3
D: TRBD1
size: -
CDR3: CASSDRDRGLATDTQYF
DNA: TGTGCCAGCAGTGACCGGGACAGGGGGTTGGCAACAGATACGCAGTATTTT

V: TRBV10-3
J: TRBJ2-3
D: TRBD2
size: -
CDR3: CAISEPPTSGGSLVTDTQYF
DNA: TGTGCCATCAGTGAACCACCGACTAGCGGGGGTTCCCTGGTAACAGATACGCAGTATTTT

V: TRBV7-2
J: TRBJ2-1
D: TRBD2
size: -
CDR3: CASSSQAGGYNEQFF
DNA: TGTGCCAGCAGCTCCCAAGCGGGAGGGTACAATGAGCAGTTCTTC

V: TRBV11-3
J: TRBJ2-1
D: -
size: -
CDR3: CASSLGGVNEQFF
DNA: TGTGCCAGCAGCTTAGGGGGAGTCAATGAGCAGTTCTTC

V: TRBV6-1
J: TRBJ1-5
D: TRBD1
size: -
CDR3: CASSEGTGGNQPQHF
DNA: TGTGCCAGCAGTGAAGGCACAGGGGGCAATCAGCCCCAGCATTTT

V: TRBV9
J: TRBJ2-3
D: TRBD2
size: few
CDR3: CASSEGLAIDTQYF
DNA: TGTGCCAGCAGCGAGGGACTAGCGATAGATACGCAGTATTTT

V: TRBV7-8
J: TRBJ2-1
D: TRBD1
size: -
CDR3: CASSRTGGSIYEQFF
DNA: TGTGCCAGCAGCCGAACAGGGGGCTCAATTTATGAGCAGTTCTTC

V: TRBV30
J: TRBJ2-5
D: -
size: -
CDR3: CAWSIALETQYF
DNA: TGTGCCTGGTCGATAGCCCTGGAGACCCAGTACTTC

V: TRBV5-1
J: TRBJ2-1
D: -
size: -
CDR3: CASSQSGLTSEQFF
DNA: TGCGCCAGCAGCCAATCCGGACTGACGAGTGAGCAGTTCTTC

V: TRBV5-1
J: TRBJ2-3
D: TRBD2
size: -
CDR3: CASSLMAFSGRATDTQYF
DNA: TGCGCCAGCAGCTTGATGGCCTTTAGCGGGAGGGCCACAGATACGCAGTATTTT